This T cell receptor beta chain is from a study of regulatory T cells in long-lasting Graves disease. Looking at the study overall: Antithyroid drugs had been given to newly diagnosed Graves' patients for under 3 months.

This clonotype showed up many times. The V gene lost 3 bases and the J gene lost 3 bases, with 18 bases spanning the gap. The CDR3 has 16 amino acids. Germline V gives CDR1 KGHSH, CDR2 LQKENI. Time point defined: newly diagnosed GD, antithyroid drugs for less than 3 months. RNA extracted from PBMCs served as the sequencing template. The authors drew 9 to 9.5 milliliters of peripheral blood into EDTA tubes. In building TCR beta libraries, iRepertoire HTBI primers were used together with Arm-PCR of CDR3 regions. One entry per CDR3 protein, called by TCRdb with MiXCR from the multiplex PCR reads. The table lists approximately 460,000 distinct CDR3 sequences, 16% of them singletons. Another study also made use of these data, one on T cells in Graves' hyperthyroidism and ophthalmopathy. That work states: For Graves' hyperthyroidism to be stable, ophthalmopathy could not progress within 18 months. Stable hyperthyroidism and ophthalmopathy were separated using 13 V-J signatures.

V usage is TRBV18 and J usage is TRBJ2-7; D might be TRBD1 or TRBD2, each matching 5 bases. The input for sequencing was peripheral blood mononuclear cells (PBMCs), taken at new diagnosis, from a patient treated with antithyroid drugs. The sequence came from a woman in her 30s with Graves disease. In DNA, the CDR3 is TGTGCCAGCTCACCGTCAGGGACGGGTATGCTCTACGAGCAGTACTTC. The encoded protein is CASSPSGTGMLYEQYF.